The rows below give T cell receptor beta chains drawn from one sample of a study of identical twins. Using its own MiXCR run on the 5' RACE reads, TCRdb lists one record per CDR3 protein. The data show a few hundred thousand distinct CDR3 sequences, with about 9% seen just once and more than 8% held by the top ten. Sequencing input: naive T cells sorted from blood. The receptors originated from a woman between 50 and 59 years old in good health. Both conserved end residues are part of each CDR3. Fields, in order: D gene, V gene, clone size, J gene, CDR3 protein, CDR3 DNA. A D gene is named only where the DNA matches it firmly. Expanded clones get a size class; other rows say once, few or many, or leave the size out.

D: NA; V: TRBV11-2; size: NA; J: TRBJ2-2; CDR3: CASSLDPNTGELFF; DNA: TGTGCCAGCAGCTTAGATCCGAATACCGGGGAGCTGTTTTTT
D: TRBD2; V: TRBV10-2; size: few; J: TRBJ2-5; CDR3: CATQSGGLGEETQYF; DNA: TGCGCCACTCAATCCGGGGGGTTGGGGGAAGAGACCCAGTACTTC
D: TRBD2; V: TRBV4-1; size: NA; J: TRBJ2-1; CDR3: CASSQDGASGVPEQFF; DNA: TGCGCCAGCAGCCAAGATGGGGCTAGCGGCGTTCCTGAGCAGTTCTTC
D: NA; V: TRBV28; size: many; J: TRBJ1-2; CDR3: CASSIGQTETYGYTF; DNA: TGTGCCAGCAGTATTGGACAGACCGAAACCTATGGCTACACCTTC
D: NA; V: TRBV10-3; size: few; J: TRBJ2-1; CDR3: CAISESVGQTHYNEQFF; DNA: TGTGCCATCAGTGAGTCGGTAGGGCAGACCCACTACAATGAGCAGTTCTTC
D: NA; V: TRBV24-1; size: NA; J: TRBJ2-2; CDR3: CATSEAGELFF; DNA: TGTGCCACCAGTGAGGCCGGGGAGCTGTTTTTT
D: TRBD2; V: TRBV29-1; size: many; J: TRBJ2-7; CDR3: CSAGGGYEQYF; DNA: TGCAGCGCGGGGGGTGGTTACGAGCAGTACTTC
D: NA; V: TRBV10-3; size: many; J: TRBJ2-3; CDR3: CAISDGNTDTQYF; DNA: TGTGCCATCTCGGATGGAAACACAGATACGCAGTATTTT
D: NA; V: TRBV7-2; size: once; J: TRBJ1-4; CDR3: CASSFALAEELFF; DNA: TGTGCCAGCAGCTTTGCTTTAGCTGAAGAACTGTTTTTT
D: NA; V: TRBV20-1; size: NA; J: TRBJ2-2; CDR3: CSARGLGINTGELFF; DNA: TGCAGTGCTAGGGGGCTCGGGATCAACACCGGGGAGCTGTTTTTT
D: NA; V: TRBV10-3; size: NA; J: TRBJ2-3; CDR3: CAISDPDLGSSTDTQYF; DNA: TGTGCCATCAGTGATCCCGATTTAGGGTCTAGCACAGATACGCAGTATTTT
D: TRBD1; V: TRBV3-1; size: NA; J: TRBJ2-2; CDR3: CASSLRTGRNTGELFF; DNA: TGTGCCAGCAGCCTTCGGACAGGGAGGAACACCGGGGAGCTGTTTTTT
D: NA; V: TRBV24-1; size: NA; J: TRBJ2-3; CDR3: CATSDDLRWTSTDTQYF; DNA: TGTGCCACCAGTGATGACCTTCGATGGACTAGCACAGATACGCAGTATTTT
D: NA; V: TRBV6-2/TRBV6-3; size: NA; J: TRBJ2-1; CDR3: CASSFSITQPNYNEQFF; DNA: TGTGCCAGCAGTTTTTCAATAACTCAACCTAACTACAATGAGCAGTTCTTC
D: TRBD1; V: TRBV7-2; size: many; J: TRBJ1-4; CDR3: CASSSEGAVRKLFF; DNA: TGTGCCAGCAGCTCCGAGGGGGCCGTTAGAAAACTGTTTTTT
D: NA; V: TRBV5-1; size: many; J: TRBJ2-5; CDR3: CASSLSGVEETQYF; DNA: TGCGCCAGCAGCTTGAGCGGAGTAGAGGAGACCCAGTACTTC
D: NA; V: TRBV5-1; size: many; J: TRBJ2-7; CDR3: CASSPNTGITYEQYF; DNA: TGCGCCAGCAGCCCTAATACCGGGATCACGTACGAGCAGTACTTC
D: NA; V: TRBV5-1; size: NA; J: TRBJ2-7; CDR3: CASSRGTNAYEQYF; DNA: TGCGCCAGCAGCAGAGGGACAAACGCCTACGAGCAGTACTTC
D: NA; V: TRBV29-1; size: many; J: TRBJ2-5; CDR3: CSVLGVRKETQYF; DNA: TGCAGCGTTTTAGGGGTTAGGAAAGAGACCCAGTACTTC
D: NA; V: TRBV28; size: many; J: TRBJ1-2; CDR3: CASSHTYGYTF; DNA: TGTGCCAGCAGCCATACCTATGGCTACACCTTC
D: TRBD2; V: TRBV11-2; size: NA; J: TRBJ2-1; CDR3: CASSLAVAGDNEQFF; DNA: TGTGCCAGCAGCTTAGCGGTAGCGGGGGACAATGAGCAGTTCTTC
D: TRBD1; V: TRBV5-1; size: NA; J: TRBJ1-2; CDR3: CASSLTGAEGGYTF; DNA: TGCGCCAGCAGCCTGACAGGGGCAGAAGGTGGCTACACCTTC
D: TRBD2; V: TRBV20-1; size: NA; J: TRBJ2-3; CDR3: CSATSGGSPVGDTQYF; DNA: TGCAGTGCTACTAGCGGGGGGAGCCCCGTTGGAGATACGCAGTATTTT
D: NA; V: TRBV6-2/TRBV6-3; size: many; J: TRBJ2-7; CDR3: CASSYEEGSYEQYF; DNA: TGTGCCAGCAGTTACGAGGAGGGAAGCTACGAGCAGTACTTC
D: NA; V: TRBV24-1; size: few; J: TRBJ2-1; CDR3: CATSDFGRAGNEQFF; DNA: TGTGCCACCAGTGATTTTGGCAGGGCAGGTAATGAGCAGTTCTTC
D: NA; V: TRBV7-9; size: few; J: TRBJ1-4; CDR3: CASSFRTPSFGKLFF; DNA: TGTGCCAGCAGCTTCAGGACCCCTAGTTTCGGAAAACTGTTTTTT
D: TRBD2; V: TRBV20-1; size: few; J: TRBJ2-5; CDR3: CSARGGLAGLKYF; DNA: TGCAGTGCAAGGGGGGGACTAGCGGGATTGAAGTACTTC
D: NA; V: TRBV4-1; size: NA; J: TRBJ1-1; CDR3: CASSQGRTSNTEAFF; DNA: TGCGCCAGCAGCCAAGGGAGGACATCTAACACTGAAGCTTTCTTT
D: TRBD2; V: TRBV2; size: few; J: TRBJ2-1; CDR3: CASSGISGSSYNEQFF; DNA: TGTGCCAGCAGTGGCATTAGCGGGAGCTCCTACAATGAGCAGTTCTTC
D: NA; V: TRBV12-3/TRBV12-4; size: many; J: TRBJ1-6; CDR3: CASRGYPYNSPLHF; DNA: TGTGCCAGCAGGGGGTACCCCTATAATTCACCCCTCCACTTT
D: NA; V: TRBV13; size: few; J: TRBJ2-3; CDR3: CATSQGASRTDTQYF; DNA: TGTGCCACTTCTCAAGGGGCTAGCAGAACAGATACGCAGTATTTT
D: TRBD1; V: TRBV19; size: few; J: TRBJ1-2; CDR3: CASTTGQGYGYTF; DNA: TGTGCCAGTACCACGGGACAGGGGTATGGCTACACCTTC
D: NA; V: TRBV9; size: many; J: TRBJ1-1; CDR3: CASSAGGGGTEAFF; DNA: TGTGCCAGCAGCGCGGGGGGGGGAGGGACTGAAGCTTTCTTT
D: NA; V: TRBV12-3/TRBV12-4; size: many; J: TRBJ1-4; CDR3: CASTTPNDRKEKLFF; DNA: TGTGCCAGCACGACCCCAAACGACAGGAAGGAAAAACTGTTTTTT
D: NA; V: TRBV20-1; size: NA; J: TRBJ2-1; CDR3: CSARDTVADNEQFF; DNA: TGCAGTGCTAGAGATACGGTAGCGGACAATGAGCAGTTCTTC
D: NA; V: TRBV7-2; size: few; J: TRBJ1-2; CDR3: CASSLDPTSPGYTF; DNA: TGTGCCAGCAGCTTAGATCCGACAAGCCCTGGCTACACCTTC
D: NA; V: TRBV24-1; size: many; J: TRBJ2-2; CDR3: CATSDFTRGQTGELFF; DNA: TGTGCCACCAGTGATTTTACCAGGGGCCAGACCGGGGAGCTGTTTTTT
D: TRBD2; V: TRBV6-6; size: many; J: TRBJ2-3; CDR3: CASSFTSGTDTQYF; DNA: TGTGCCAGCAGTTTTACTAGCGGCACAGATACGCAGTATTTT
D: TRBD1; V: TRBV5-1; size: NA; J: TRBJ1-1; CDR3: CASSLKGAPAGYTEAFF; DNA: TGCGCCAGCAGCTTAAAGGGGGCCCCAGCAGGGTACACTGAAGCTTTCTTT
D: TRBD1; V: TRBV5-1; size: NA; J: TRBJ2-6; CDR3: CASSSGQISGANVLTF; DNA: TGCGCCAGCAGCTCGGGACAGATCTCTGGGGCCAACGTCCTGACTTTC
D: NA; V: TRBV19; size: NA; J: TRBJ1-1; CDR3: CASRKISEAFF; DNA: TGTGCCAGTAGGAAGATCAGTGAAGCTTTCTTT
D: NA; V: TRBV5-1; size: few; J: TRBJ2-5; CDR3: CASSSDLSGETQYF; DNA: TGCGCCAGCAGCTCGGACCTCTCGGGAGAGACCCAGTACTTC
D: TRBD2; V: TRBV7-9; size: many; J: TRBJ2-1; CDR3: CASSLKTGGYNEQFF; DNA: TGTGCCAGCAGCTTAAAAACGGGAGGCTACAATGAGCAGTTCTTC
D: TRBD2; V: TRBV6-4; size: NA; J: TRBJ2-2; CDR3: CASSEFLAGVANTGELFF; DNA: TGTGCCAGCAGTGAGTTCCTAGCGGGTGTCGCAAACACCGGGGAGCTGTTTTTT
D: NA; V: TRBV20-1; size: NA; J: TRBJ1-2; CDR3: CSARPSRGRLSGRGVGYPF; DNA: TGCAGTGCTAGGCCTTCTCGGGGGCGTCTCTCGGGTAGGGGTGTTGGCTACCCCTTC
D: TRBD1; V: TRBV12-3/TRBV12-4; size: NA; J: TRBJ2-7; CDR3: CASSLTGGGSYEQYF; DNA: TGTGCCAGCAGTTTGACAGGGGGCGGTAGTTACGAGCAGTACTTC
D: NA; V: TRBV29-1; size: many; J: TRBJ2-1; CDR3: CSARLGKEQFF; DNA: TGCAGCGCTCGACTGGGGAAGGAGCAGTTCTTC
D: TRBD1; V: TRBV11-2; size: NA; J: TRBJ1-1; CDR3: CASSRQGAMNTEAFF; DNA: TGTGCCAGCAGTCGACAGGGGGCAATGAACACTGAAGCTTTCTTT
D: NA; V: TRBV15; size: many; J: TRBJ2-5; CDR3: CATSRDRFPEGETQYF; DNA: TGTGCCACCAGCAGAGATAGATTCCCGGAGGGAGAGACCCAGTACTTC
D: NA; V: TRBV4-1; size: NA; J: TRBJ1-6; CDR3: CASSPLGVRRSPLHF; DNA: TGCGCCAGCAGCCCCCTTGGGGTACGCCGCTCACCCCTCCACTTT
D: NA; V: TRBV5-1; size: NA; J: TRBJ2-1; CDR3: CASSLVGRDEQFF; DNA: TGCGCCAGCAGCTTGGTGGGGAGAGATGAGCAGTTCTTC
D: TRBD1; V: TRBV25-1; size: few; J: TRBJ2-1; CDR3: CASRQTRTGTSYNEQFF; DNA: TGTGCCAGCAGACAGACCCGGACAGGGACCTCCTACAATGAGCAGTTCTTC
D: NA; V: TRBV29-1; size: NA; J: TRBJ2-2; CDR3: CSADSPSGELFF; DNA: TGCAGCGCTGATTCCCCTAGCGGGGAGCTGTTTTTT